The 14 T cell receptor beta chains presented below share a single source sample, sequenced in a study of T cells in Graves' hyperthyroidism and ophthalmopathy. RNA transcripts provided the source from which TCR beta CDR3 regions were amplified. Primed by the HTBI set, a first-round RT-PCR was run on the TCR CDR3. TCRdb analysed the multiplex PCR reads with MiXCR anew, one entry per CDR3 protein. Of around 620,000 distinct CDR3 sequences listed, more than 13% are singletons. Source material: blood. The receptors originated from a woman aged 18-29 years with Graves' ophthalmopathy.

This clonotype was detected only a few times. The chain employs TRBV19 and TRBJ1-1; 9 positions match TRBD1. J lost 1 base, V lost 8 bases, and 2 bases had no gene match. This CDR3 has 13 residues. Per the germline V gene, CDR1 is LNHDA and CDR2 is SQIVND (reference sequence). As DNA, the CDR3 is TGTGCCAGTGGGGGACAGGGGAACACTGAAGCTTTCTTT. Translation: CASGGQGNTEAFF.

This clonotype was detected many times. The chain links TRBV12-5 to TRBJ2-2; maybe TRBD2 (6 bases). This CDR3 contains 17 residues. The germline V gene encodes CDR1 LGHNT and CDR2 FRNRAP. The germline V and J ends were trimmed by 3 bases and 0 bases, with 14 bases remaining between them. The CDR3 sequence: CASGFLLRGTNTGELFF. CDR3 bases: TGTGCTAGTGGTTTTCTCCTCCGGGGGACGAACACCGGGGAGCTGTTTTTT. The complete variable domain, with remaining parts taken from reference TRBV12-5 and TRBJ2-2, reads DARVTQTPRHKVTEMGQEVTMRCQPILGHNTVFWYRQTMMQGLELLAYFRNRAPLDDSGMPKDRFSAEMPDATLATLKIQPSEPRDSAVYFCASGFLLRGTNTGELFFGEGSRLTVL.

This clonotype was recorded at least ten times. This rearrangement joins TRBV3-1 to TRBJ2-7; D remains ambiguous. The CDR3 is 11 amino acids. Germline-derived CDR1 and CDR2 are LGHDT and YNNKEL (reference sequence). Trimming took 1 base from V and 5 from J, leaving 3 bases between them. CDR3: CASSQVHEQYF. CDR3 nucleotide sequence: TGTGCCAGCAGCCAAGTCCACGAGCAGTACTTC.

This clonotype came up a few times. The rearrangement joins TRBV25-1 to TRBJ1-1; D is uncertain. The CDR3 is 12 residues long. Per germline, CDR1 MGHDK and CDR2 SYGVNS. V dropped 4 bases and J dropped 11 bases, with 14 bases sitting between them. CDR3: CASSAASVGAFF. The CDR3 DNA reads TGTGCCAGCAGTGCGGCCAGTGTGGGGGCTTTCTTT.

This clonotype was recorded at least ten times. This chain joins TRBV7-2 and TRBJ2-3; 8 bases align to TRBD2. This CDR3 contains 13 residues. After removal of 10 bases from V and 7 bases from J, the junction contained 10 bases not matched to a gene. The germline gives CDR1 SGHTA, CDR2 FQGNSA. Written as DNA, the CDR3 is TGTGCCACTAGCGGGTGGGGAGGTTATACGCAGTATTTT. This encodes CATSGWGGYTQYF. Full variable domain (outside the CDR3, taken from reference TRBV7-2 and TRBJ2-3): GAGVSQSPSNKVTEKGKDVELRCDPISGHTALYWYRQSLGQGLEFLIYFQGNSAPDKSGLPSDRFSAERTGGSVSTLTIQRTQQEDSAVYLCATSGWGGYTQYFGPGTRLTVL.

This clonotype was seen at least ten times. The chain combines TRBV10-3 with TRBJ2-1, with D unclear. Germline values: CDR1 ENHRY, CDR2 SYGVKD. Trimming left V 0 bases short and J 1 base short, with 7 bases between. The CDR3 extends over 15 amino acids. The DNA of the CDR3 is TGTGCCATCAGTGAGTCTCTAGGATCCTACAATGAGCAGTTCTTC. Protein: CAISESLGSYNEQFF.

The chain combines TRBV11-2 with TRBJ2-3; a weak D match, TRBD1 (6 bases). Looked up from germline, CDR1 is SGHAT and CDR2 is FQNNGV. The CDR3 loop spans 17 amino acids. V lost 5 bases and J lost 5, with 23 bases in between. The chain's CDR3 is CASSALTGTGRLDTQYF. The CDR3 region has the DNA TGTGCCAGCAGCGCCTTAACCGGTACAGGGCGCCTAGATACGCAGTATTTT.

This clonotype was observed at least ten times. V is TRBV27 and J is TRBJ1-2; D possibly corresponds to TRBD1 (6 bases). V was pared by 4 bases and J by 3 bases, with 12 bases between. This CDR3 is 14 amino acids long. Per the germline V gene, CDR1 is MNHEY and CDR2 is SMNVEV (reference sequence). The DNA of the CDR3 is TGTGCCAGCAGTTGGGCGGGGGCCGACTATGGCTACACCTTC. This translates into CASSWAGADYGYTF.

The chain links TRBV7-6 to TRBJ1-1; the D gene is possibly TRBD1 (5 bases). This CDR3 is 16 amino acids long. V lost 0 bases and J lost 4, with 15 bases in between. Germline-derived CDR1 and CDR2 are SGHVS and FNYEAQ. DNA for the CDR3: TGTGCCAGCAGCTTAGCCCCCTGGAGGGGAGGCACTGAAGCTTTCTTT. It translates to CASSLAPWRGGTEAFF.

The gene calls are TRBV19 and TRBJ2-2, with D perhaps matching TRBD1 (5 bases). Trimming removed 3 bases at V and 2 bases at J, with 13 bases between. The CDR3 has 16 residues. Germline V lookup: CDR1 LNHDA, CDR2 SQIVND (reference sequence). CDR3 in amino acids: CASSIDWGANTGELFF. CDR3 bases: TGTGCCAGTAGTATCGACTGGGGCGCAAACACCGGGGAGCTGTTTTTT.

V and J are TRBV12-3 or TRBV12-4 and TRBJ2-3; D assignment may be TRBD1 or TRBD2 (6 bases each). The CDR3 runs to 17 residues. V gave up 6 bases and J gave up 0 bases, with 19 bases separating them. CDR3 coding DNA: TGTGCCAGCAGCCCTAGTCTAGGGGGGTCAAGCACAGATACGCAGTATTTT. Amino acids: CASSPSLGGSSTDTQYF.

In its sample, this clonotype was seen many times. The DNA for the CDR3 is TGCGCCAGCAGCCCGCGGACAGGGGATCGCACTGAAGCTTTCTTT. Protein sequence: CASSPRTGDRTEAFF. This chain links TRBV5-1 with TRBJ1-1; 9 bases line up with TRBD1. CDR3 length equals 15 residues. Losses at the gene ends were 4 bases for V and 4 bases for J; bases not matched to a gene: 8. CDR1 SGHRS and CDR2 YFSETQ come from the germline V gene.

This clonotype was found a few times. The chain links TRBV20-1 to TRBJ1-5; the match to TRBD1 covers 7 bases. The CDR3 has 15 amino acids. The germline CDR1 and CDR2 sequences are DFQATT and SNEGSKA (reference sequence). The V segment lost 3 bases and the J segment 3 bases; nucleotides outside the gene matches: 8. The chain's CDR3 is CSASSPGQINQPQHF. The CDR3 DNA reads TGCAGTGCTAGTTCACCGGGACAGATCAATCAGCCCCAGCATTTT.

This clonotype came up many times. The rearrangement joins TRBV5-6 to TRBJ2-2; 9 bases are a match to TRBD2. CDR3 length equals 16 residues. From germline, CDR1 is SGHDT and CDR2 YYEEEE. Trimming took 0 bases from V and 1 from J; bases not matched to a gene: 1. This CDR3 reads CASSLETSGNTGELFF. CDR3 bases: TGTGCCAGCAGCTTGGAGACTAGCGGGAACACCGGGGAGCTGTTTTTT.